These 4 T cell receptor beta chains originate from one sample sequenced in a study of molecular identifiers for immune sequencing clone quantification. MiXCR, applied by TCRdb to the PCR reads, yields one record per CDR3 protein. The sample includes 400,000 to 600,000 distinct CDR3 sequences, around 25% of them seen just once. Sequencing used naive CD8+ T cells from blood, with Jurkat cell RNA spiked in. Subset meaning: FACS-sorted CD8+CD4-CCR7+CD45RA+ naive T cells. Receptor source: a human donor in good health. Some libraries in this study had Jurkat cell RNA spiked in.

V gene TRBV24-1 combines with J gene TRBJ1-1; weak D call: TRBD1 (5 bases). This CDR3 spans 12 amino acids. V lost 3 bases to trimming and J lost 7 bases, with 8 bases between them. The germline V gene encodes CDR1 KGHDR and CDR2 SFDVKD. The CDR3 region is CATSDGGVEAFF. CDR3 DNA sequence: TGTGCCACCAGTGATGGGGGAGTTGAAGCTTTCTTT.

The rearrangement uses TRBV4-3 and TRBJ1-1; D gene unclear. Germline V gives CDR1 LGHNA, CDR2 YSLEER. Trimming stripped 0 bases from V and 6 bases from J, with 14 bases between. The CDR3 is 15 amino acids. The CDR3 spells CASSQDSGALSEAFF. CDR3 in DNA: TGCGCCAGCAGCCAAGACTCGGGCGCCCTTTCTGAAGCTTTCTTT.

As for this clonotype: One base away lies a much larger clone, so this may be a sequencing read error. This chain joins TRBV19 and TRBJ1-5; D gene unclear. The germline V gene encodes CDR1 LNHDA and CDR2 SQIVND (reference sequence). The CDR3 sequence is 14 residues long. The V end lost 7 bases, the J end lost 2 bases, and 12 bases lay between the germline ends. The CDR3 bases are TGTGCCAGTATACCAGACGGGGGCAATCAGCCCCAGCATTTT. This sequence encodes CASIPDGGNQPQHF.

Details on this clonotype: Its ends do not fully match the called genes, so a read error is possible. The CDR3 DNA is TGTGCCAGCAGTCTGGACTCTGGAAACACCATGTATTTT. Protein sequence: CASSLDSGNTMYF. This chain joins TRBV27 and TRBJ1-3; D unclear. The CDR3 extends over 13 amino acids. Germline assignment: CDR1 MNHEY and CDR2 SMNVEV (reference sequence).